One sample yielded the 12 T cell receptor beta chains listed below, sequenced in a study of blood T cell repertoires in COVID-19. TCRdb's table, derived via immunoSEQ multiplex PCR, lists solely in-frame clones and lacks some. The sample records under 250,000 clones, about nine tenths being singletons. Material: peripheral blood. The receptors were gathered from a man aged 60-69 years who had recovered from COVID-19.

The chain has TRBV7-3 and TRBJ2-1, with D maybe TRBD1 (6 bases). This CDR3 is 15 amino acids long. V lost 4 bases and J 1 base, leaving 11 bases between the germline ends. The V gene's germline CDR1 is SGHTA and CDR2 FQGTGA. The CDR3 sequence is CASSYQGKSYNEQFF. In DNA, the CDR3 is TGTGCCAGCAGCTACCAGGGGAAGTCCTACAATGAGCAGTTCTTC.

The chain joins TRBV7-3 to TRBJ2-1; 9 nucleotides agree with TRBD2. The V segment lost 5 bases and the J segment 5 bases; nucleotides outside the gene matches: 10. There are 16 residues in the CDR3. Germline CDR1 reads SGHTA; CDR2 reads FQGTGA. The CDR3 sequence: CASSLDGLAGNNEQFF. CDR3 sequence (DNA): TGTGCCAGCAGCCTCGACGGCCTAGCGGGGAACAATGAGCAGTTCTTC.

The chain links TRBV10-3 to TRBJ1-2, with TRBD1 matching over 10 bases. CDR3 size: 14 residues. The V and J ends lost 7 bases and 8 bases, in that order; junction bases with no gene match: 10. Germline V CDR1 and CDR2: ENHRY, SYGVKD. The CDR3 DNA follows: TGTGCCATCAAACCGGGACAGGGGCTTCAGGGCTACACCTTC. Amino acid sequence: CAIKPGQGLQGYTF.

This chain uses TRBV11-3 with TRBJ2-2; 7 bases are a match to TRBD2. The CDR3 is made up of 13 amino acids. The V gene's germline CDR1 is SGHNT and CDR2 YENEEA. Unmatched junction bases numbered 1, after V lost 3 bases and J lost 6 bases. CDR3 loop: CASSLGGSGELFF. The CDR3 DNA sequence: TGTGCCAGCAGCTTGGGAGGGTCCGGGGAGCTGTTTTTT. Full variable domain (remainder filled in from reference TRBV11-3 and TRBJ2-2): EAGVVQSPRYKIIEKKQPVAFWCNPISGHNTLYWYLQNLGQGPELLIRYENEEAVDDSQLPKDRFSAERLKGVDSTLKIQPAELGDSAVYLCASSLGGSGELFFGEGSRLTVL.

This clone has more than one count but fewer than ten. Other DNA sequences from this sample encode an identical CDR3 as well. The chain is built from TRBV4-3 and TRBJ1-5; tentative D call: TRBD1 (6 bases). The CDR3 runs 13 residues. Germline loops: CDR1 LGHNA, CDR2 YSLEER. The V and J ends lost 0 bases and 7 bases respectively, with 7 bases between them. The CDR3, as DNA: TGCGCCAGCAGCCAAGAGAGGGGGCAGCCCCAGCATTTT. The encoded protein is CASSQERGQPQHF.

This clone was seen a single time. This rearrangement joins TRBV2 to TRBJ2-3; D ambiguous. Germline loops: CDR1 SNHLY, CDR2 FYNNEI. With 0 bases removed from V and 3 bases from J, the gap between germline ends came to 16 bases. The CDR3 has 17 amino acids. Here the CDR3 reads CASSEARLVFETDTQYF. The CDR3 DNA is TGTGCCAGCAGTGAAGCCCGACTGGTGTTTGAAACAGATACGCAGTATTTT.

This sequence joins TRBV28 and TRBJ1-3; 8 bases are a match to TRBD1. Germline loops: CDR1 MDHEN, CDR2 SYDVKM. This CDR3 is built from 16 residues. Losses at the gene ends were 6 bases for V and 3 bases for J; bases not matched to a gene: 10. The DNA for the CDR3 is TGTGCCAGCAGGGCTACAGGGGGTAGGCATGGAAACACCATATATTTT. Translation: CASRATGGRHGNTIYF.

The chain couples TRBV19 to TRBJ2-5; 8 nucleotides agree with TRBD2. Per germline, CDR1 LNHDA and CDR2 SQIVND (reference sequence). CDR3 length equals 15 residues. V gave up 7 bases and J gave up 4 bases; unmatched junction bases: 11. The CDR3 region has the DNA TGTGCCAGTACTCTTGGGGGCGGGAGGAGAGAGACCCAGTACTTC. Its translation is CASTLGGGRRETQYF. Together with reference TRBV19 and TRBJ2-5, the CDR3 gives the full variable domain: DGGITQSPKYLFRKEGQNVTLSCEQNLNHDAMYWYRQDPGQGLRLIYYSQIVNDFQKGDIAEGYSVSREKKESFPLTVTSAQKNPTAFYLCASTLGGGRRETQYFGPGTRLLVL.

The CDR3 spells CASSLDRGSPRTDTQYF. The CDR3 DNA reads TGCGCCAGCAGCTTGGACAGGGGGTCCCCTCGCACAGATACGCAGTATTTT. This sequence joins TRBV5-1 and TRBJ2-3; TRBD1 agrees at 8 bases. The junction had 7 bases not matched to a gene; V was cut back by 0 bases and J by 1 base. This CDR3 region has 17 residues. Germline V gives CDR1 SGHRS, CDR2 YFSETQ.

V is TRBV18 and J is TRBJ1-6; tentative D call: TRBD1 (5 bases). V dropped 6 bases and J dropped 8 bases, with 14 bases sitting between them. Germline CDR1 KGHSH, CDR2 LQKENI. The CDR3 runs to 14 residues. CDR3 sequence (DNA): TGTGCCAGCTCCATCGGGGGGGACGATTCACCCCTCCACTTT. Amino acid sequence: CASSIGGDDSPLHF. The entire variable domain, with the rest obtained from reference TRBV18 and TRBJ1-6, is as follows: NAGVMQNPRHLVRRRGQEARLRCSPMKGHSHVYWYRQLPEEGLKFMVYLQKENIIDESGMPKERFSAEFPKEGPSILRIQQVVRGDSAAYFCASSIGGDDSPLHFGNGTRLTVT.

The J gene is TRBJ2-5, the V gene TRBV7-2, with 7 bases that match TRBD2. The trim removed 0 bases at V and 5 bases at J, leaving 6 bases unmatched. Germline CDR1 reads SGHTA; CDR2 reads FQGNSA. CDR3 length: 15 amino acids. CDR3 region: CASSLAGGIKETQYF. DNA for the CDR3: TGTGCCAGCAGCTTAGCGGGAGGGATTAAGGAGACCCAGTACTTC.

This clone was seen a single time. In DNA, the CDR3 is TGTGCCAGCAGCGTAGAACTAGCGGGAAGGCGAAGGTACTTC. It codes for CASSVELAGRRRYF. V gene TRBV9 combines with J gene TRBJ2-7, with 10 bases that match TRBD2. CDR1 and CDR2 from the germline V gene are SGDLS and YYNGEE. V shed 0 bases and J 12 bases; nucleotides not matched to a gene: 9. The CDR3 sequence is 14 residues long.